This entry describes one TCR beta chain. Its antigen is still unknown. This CDR3 comprises 18 residues. CDR1 and CDR2 from the germline V gene are MNHEY and SMNVEV (reference sequence). These data come from a study of CXCR3-negative and CXCR3-positive naive CD8 T cells. Whole-study results and caveats: The level of CXCR3 expression partially decreased after cryopreservation; the majority of assays used fresh PBMCs. The study found more hydrophobic TRB CDR3s in CXCR3-positive naive cells than in CXCR3-negative naive cells.

Libraries were UMI-labeled 5' RACE TRB cDNA. TCRdb re-called the 5' RACE reads and catalogs CDR3 proteins one per entry, DNA excluded. The sample data list about 89,000 distinct CDR3 sequences. The origin of this receptor is a human donor in good health. Some clones in this sample may be carry-over from other donors' samples. Sequenced input: naive CXCR3+ CD8+ T cells from blood. Subset meaning: CD45RO-CCR7+CD27+CD95- naive CD8+ T cells expressing CXCR3 (TNR3+). The chain recombines TRBV27 with TRBJ1-2; TCRdb calls TRBD1, which cannot be checked without DNA. The CDR3 loop reads CASSLSFTDRGSAYGYTF.